Below, 21 T cell receptor beta chains from the same sample are listed, as sequenced in a study of vaccination effects on CD4 cells after COVID-19. The antigens of these receptors remain unknown. The table came from immunoSEQ multiplex PCR; TCRdb's copy has only in-frame clones and leaves some out. The sample gives approximately 54,000 clones, around 85% of which show up once; about 2.6% is in the top ten. In the ViraFEST assay, antigen-specific CD4+ clonotypes were identified by expansion after peptide-pool stimulation. Upon completion of about 10 days in culture, CD4+ T cells were isolated. The sample here was CD4+ T cells from PBMCs cultured with HCoV-229E spike peptides, taken before COVID-19 vaccination. The receptors stem from a human donor who received a COVID-19 vaccine.

V is TRBV10-3 and J is TRBJ2-7; D not resolved. Germline-derived CDR1 and CDR2 are ENHRY and SYGVKD. Trimming pared 10 bases from V and 6 bases from J, leaving 16 bases between. CDR3 length equals 12 residues. CDR3 sequence: CATRNGVGEQYV. The CDR3 nucleotides are TGTGCCACCAGAAACGGAGTGGGCGAGCAGTACGTC.

The chain has TRBV28 and TRBJ1-1; TRBD1 agrees at 9 bases. The CDR3 contains 16 residues. The ends lost 7 bases at V and 3 bases at J; junction bases unmatched: 12. Looked up from germline, CDR1 is MDHEN and CDR2 is SYDVKM. CDR3 bases: TGTGCCAGCATCATCGGACAGGGGTGGGGGGACACTGAAGCTTTCTTT. It yields the protein CASIIGQGWGDTEAFF.

The chain carries TRBV24-1 and TRBJ2-1; either TRBD1 or TRBD2 may fit D (5 bases each). The CDR3 is made up of 14 amino acids. Germline V gene lookup returns CDR1 KGHDR and CDR2 SFDVKD. Trimming removed 4 bases from V and 6 bases from J, with 12 bases in between. As DNA, the CDR3 is TGTGCCACCAGTGAGAGGGGCTGGGTCAATGAGCAGTTCTTC. Translating gives CATSERGWVNEQFF.

The V call is TRBV11-3, the J call TRBJ2-3; 7 bases are a match to TRBD1. Losses at the gene ends were 1 base for V and 5 bases for J; bases not matched to a gene: 3. This CDR3 comprises 14 residues. Per germline, CDR1 SGHNT and CDR2 YENEEA. CDR3 loop: CASSLGQGGDTQYF. The CDR3 bases are TGTGCCAGCAGCTTAGGACAGGGTGGAGATACGCAGTATTTT.

This clone has just a few counts. The V gene is TRBV10-1, the J gene TRBJ1-6; D not resolved. The length of the CDR3 is 13 residues. With 2 bases removed from V and 7 bases from J, the gap between germline ends came to 6 bases. The germline CDR1 and CDR2 sequences are WNHNN and SYGVQD (reference sequence). The CDR3 loop reads CASSEVGNSPLHF. CDR3 DNA sequence: TGCGCCAGCAGTGAGGTGGGAAATTCACCCCTCCACTTT.

The V call is TRBV5-1, the J call TRBJ2-3, with no clear D. This CDR3 region has 13 residues. Per germline, CDR1 SGHRS and CDR2 YFSETQ. With 4 bases removed from V and 7 bases from J, the gap between germline ends came to 13 bases. The CDR3 nucleotides read TGCGCCAGCAGCCCGACCGGGTCTTATACGCAGTATTTT. This translates into CASSPTGSYTQYF.

The chain joins TRBV5-1 to TRBJ2-5; a weak D match, TRBD1 (6 bases). V shed 2 bases and J shed 1 base, with 9 bases lying between them. The germline V gene has CDR1 SGHRS and CDR2 YFSETQ. The CDR3 is 14 residues long. CDR3 in DNA: TGCGCCAGCAGCTTTCTAGGGGGCCAAGAGACCCAGTACTTC. The encoded protein is CASSFLGGQETQYF.

V is TRBV6-5 and J is TRBJ2-7; a possible D gene is TRBD1 (7 bases). The CDR3 consists of 13 residues. The germline V gene encodes CDR1 MNHEY and CDR2 SVGAGI. CDR3 bases: TGTGGAGTCCTCCCGCGGGACAGCTACGAGCAGTACGTC. It yields the protein CGVLPRDSYEQYV.

The genes are TRBV7-2 and TRBJ2-1; TRBD2 is a possible D gene (7 bases). Germline CDR1 is SGHTA and CDR2 is FQGNSA. V was cut by 5 bases and J by 6 bases, with 14 bases left in between. This CDR3 comprises 14 residues. CDR3: CASSGMRGLNEQFF. CDR3 nucleotides: TGTGCCAGCAGCGGCATGCGGGGGCTCAATGAGCAGTTCTTC.

In this sample, this clone turned up a few times. The chain employs TRBV19 and TRBJ2-2; D is possibly TRBD1 or TRBD2 (5 bases each). Germline CDR1 is LNHDA and CDR2 is SQIVND (reference sequence). This CDR3 contains 15 residues. Trimming removed 7 bases at V and 5 bases at J, with 17 bases between. The CDR3 is CASTPWAGSTGELFF. CDR3 bases: TGTGCCAGTACCCCTTGGGCAGGGAGTACCGGGGAGCTGTTTTTT.

The chain joins TRBV6-6 to TRBJ2-5, with TRBD1 matching 9 bases. Unmatched junction bases numbered 6, after V lost 6 bases and J lost 4 bases. The CDR3 has 14 amino acids. Germline-derived CDR1 and CDR2 are MNHNY and SVGAGI (reference sequence). CDR3 sequence reads: CASRRTGDRETQYF. The CDR3 DNA reads TGTGCCAGCAGAAGGACAGGGGATCGAGAGACCCAGTACTTC.

About this clone: At one of its ends the junction is not consistent with the germline gene, which may arise from a read error. This chain uses TRBV6-1 with TRBJ2-3; the D gene is possibly TRBD1 (6 bases). This CDR3 is 13 amino acids long. CDR1 and CDR2 (germline): MNHNS, SASEGT. The CDR3 nucleotides read TGTGCCAGCCGTGAGGGGGGCACAGATACGCAGTATTTT. Protein: CASREGGTDTQYF.

The chain links TRBV24-1 to TRBJ2-1; D uncertain. With 5 bases removed from V and 9 bases from J, the gap between germline ends came to 7 bases. Germline V lookup: CDR1 KGHDR, CDR2 SFDVKD. The CDR3 has 11 residues. CDR3 in DNA: TGTGCCACCAGTGGGGCCCGTGAGCAGTTCTTC. The encoded protein is CATSGAREQFF.

The gene calls are TRBV11-3 and TRBJ2-1; D remains ambiguous. This CDR3 spans 16 amino acids. The V end was cut by 1 base, the J end by 0 bases, with 10 bases between. Germline loops: CDR1 SGHNT, CDR2 YENEEA. CDR3 loop: CASSLVSAGSYNEQFF. CDR3 in DNA: TGTGCCAGCAGCTTAGTCAGCGCTGGCTCCTACAATGAGCAGTTCTTC.

In DNA, the CDR3 is TGTGCCAGTAGGAGACTAGCGGCGGGGGATAATGAGCAGTTCTTC. Its protein product is CASRRLAAGDNEQFF. The chain recombines TRBV19 with TRBJ2-1, with 9 bases fitting TRBD2. The CDR3 runs 15 residues. Trimming cost V 6 bases and J 7 bases; bases outside gene matches: 10. Germline-derived CDR1 and CDR2 are LNHDA and SQIVND (reference sequence). The full variable domain, completed using reference TRBV19 and TRBJ2-1, is DGGITQSPKYLFRKEGQNVTLSCEQNLNHDAMYWYRQDPGQGLRLIYYSQIVNDFQKGDIAEGYSVSREKKESFPLTVTSAQKNPTAFYLCASRRLAAGDNEQFFGPGTRLTVL.

The CDR3 is CASRGQEENEKLFF. For the CDR3, the DNA is TGTGCAAGTCGCGGTCAGGAGGAGAATGAAAAACTGTTTTTT. The chain employs TRBV12-2 and TRBJ1-4. TRBV12-2 is assigned pseudogene status. The CDR3 consists of 14 residues.

The chain recombines TRBV21-1 with TRBJ2-2. TRBV21-1 is designated a pseudogene. The CDR3 has 16 amino acids. The CDR3 coding sequence is TGTGCCAGCAGCAAAGGCAAGGGCCCGGAGACCGGGGAGCTGTTTTTT. Translated: CASSKGKGPETGELFF.

This clone was seen only once. The chain employs TRBV4-1 and TRBJ2-5; 11 nucleotides agree with TRBD1. J gave up 2 bases and V 5 bases, and 4 bases lay outside the gene matches. The CDR3 is 15 amino acids. CDR1 is MGHRA and CDR2 is YSYEKL in the germline V gene. The CDR3 DNA is TGCGCCAGCAGCGAGGACAGGGGGCAACAAGAGACCCAGTACTTC. Encoded protein: CASSEDRGQQETQYF.

The chain combines TRBV6-5 with TRBJ1-3, with D unclear. Deletions cut 5 bases from V and 4 bases from J, with 3 bases between. Germline values: CDR1 MNHEY, CDR2 SVGAGI. The CDR3 is 11 amino acids. CDR3 bases: TGTGCCAGCAGTCAGGGAAACACCATATATTTT. Protein sequence: CASSQGNTIYF.

The chain combines TRBV7-2 with TRBJ2-3; 8 nucleotides align to TRBD2. The CDR3 spans 13 residues. Trimming removed 4 bases from V and 6 bases from J; junction bases left unmatched: 3. Germline CDR1 reads SGHTA; CDR2 reads FQGNSA. As DNA, the CDR3 is TGTGCCAGCAGCTCCGGGGGGGCCGATACGCAGTATTTT. Amino acids: CASSSGGADTQYF.

The chain combines TRBV7-3 with TRBJ2-5; D is possibly TRBD1 (5 bases). V lost 0 bases to trimming and J lost 5 bases, with 10 bases between them. The CDR3 is 14 amino acids. The germline CDR1 and CDR2 sequences are SGHTA and FQGTGA. CDR3 DNA: TGTGCCAGCAGCTTAACAGCAGGGTCGGAGACCCAGTACTTC. It specifies CASSLTAGSETQYF.